A single sample gave rise to the 30 T cell receptor beta chains below, sequenced in a study of blood T cells in healthy people across ages (dated by TCRdb to about 2015). The library was obtained by 5' RACE. Sequenced on an Illumina HiSeq 2500. A second about 7 to 12 cycle PCR used a sample-barcoded 5' primer and a J-beta primer mix. In TCRdb, the public reads were trimmed at Q25 with fastp and aligned with MiXCR, with productive beta chains retained. Each entry merges the rows of one CDR3 protein and shows their most common DNA and genes. This sample has about 730,000 distinct CDR3 sequences in its table, and roughly 41% of those were observed once. The biggest ten clones account for more than 20% of the sample. The sequenced sample consisted of blood. The receptor source for this set is a woman in her sixties in good health.

The CDR3 DNA follows: TGCAGTGCTAGAGCGGGACAGGGCACGGCAGGCTACACCTTC. Amino acid sequence: CSARAGQGTAGYTF. The chain is built from TRBV20-1 and TRBJ1-2; 9 nucleotides agree with TRBD1. This CDR3 region has 14 residues. Per the germline V gene, CDR1 is DFQATT and CDR2 is SNEGSKA (reference sequence). V lost 1 base to trimming and J lost 8 bases; unmatched junction nucleotides: 8.

J is TRBJ2-2 and V is TRBV7-2, with 13 bases matching TRBD2. J lost 3 bases, V lost 0 bases, and 7 bases had no gene match. The germline V gene encodes CDR1 SGHTA and CDR2 FQGNSA. CDR3 size: 19 residues. CDR3 protein: CASSLAGTSGNFYTGELFF. Written as DNA, the CDR3 is TGTGCCAGCAGCTTAGCCGGGACTAGCGGGAACTTCTACACCGGGGAGCTGTTTTTT.

V and J are TRBV5-5 and TRBJ2-7, with a possible D match to TRBD2 (6 bases). Germline loops: CDR1 SGHKS, CDR2 YYEKEE (reference sequence). CDR3 length: 18 amino acids. V gave up 2 bases and J gave up 0 bases, with 21 bases separating them. The CDR3, as DNA: TGTGCCAGCAGCTTCCGTGGGACTCCAACCTTAAGCTCCTACGAGCAGTACTTC. The encoded protein is CASSFRGTPTLSSYEQYF.

V usage is TRBV6-2 or TRBV6-3 and J usage is TRBJ2-2, with 9 bases matching TRBD1. There are 16 residues in the CDR3. After removal of 4 bases from V and 4 bases from J, the junction contained 7 bases not matched to a gene. CDR1 is MNHEY and CDR2 is SVGEGT in the germline V gene. The CDR3, as DNA: TGTGCCAGCAGTTCCCGGGACAGGGTCGGCACCGGGGAGCTGTTTTTT. Protein: CASSSRDRVGTGELFF.

Concerning this clonotype: One end of the junction does not line up with germline, which may come from a read error. J is TRBJ2-3 and V is TRBV7-8; D is unresolved. Germline-derived CDR1 and CDR2 are SGHVS and FQNEAQ. This CDR3 has 14 amino acids. The CDR3: CTSSLSQGTDTQYF. The CDR3 bases are TGTACCAGCAGCTTAAGTCAGGGCACAGATACGCAGTATTTT.

The chain links TRBV7-9 to TRBJ2-3; D not certain. Trimming removed 8 bases from V and 4 bases from J, with 10 bases in between. Germline V lookup: CDR1 SEHNR, CDR2 FQNEAQ (reference sequence). The CDR3 is 12 amino acids. The CDR3 loop reads CASELRADTQYF. CDR3 nucleotides: TGTGCCAGCGAACTTAGGGCAGATACGCAGTATTTT.

This clonotype was found a few times. This chain joins TRBV18 and TRBJ2-3; a possible D gene is TRBD1 (6 bases). This CDR3 comprises 16 residues. Germline CDR1 KGHSH, CDR2 LQKENI. Deletions cut 0 bases from V and 0 bases from J, with 10 bases between. CDR3 sequence (DNA): TGTGCCAGCTCACCACCGGGGACATCTAGCACAGATACGCAGTATTTT. Its protein is CASSPPGTSSTDTQYF.

The chain uses TRBV9 and TRBJ2-4, with 7 bases aligning to TRBD1. The DNA end favors TRBJ2-5, so the J call may be wrong. The CDR3 totals 14 residues. CDR1 is SGDLS, CDR2 YYNGEE, per germline. CDR3 sequence reads: CASSGPQGTETQYF. The CDR3, as DNA: TGTGCCAGCAGCGGTCCACAGGGGACAGAGACCCAGTACTTC.

The chain uses TRBV7-6 and TRBJ2-7, with TRBD1 identical over 10 bases. Trimming cost V 5 bases and J 7 bases; bases outside gene matches: 11. This CDR3 comprises 15 residues. Germline CDR1 and CDR2: SGHVS and FNYEAQ. The DNA for the CDR3 is TGTGCCAGCAGCCCCGGGACAGGGGTAGGCGGTGAGCAGTACTTC. It encodes CASSPGTGVGGEQYF.

This clonotype is a singleton in its sample. CDR3 region: CATSRVSWGQGVIRSYEQYF. The CDR3, as DNA: TGTGCCACCAGCAGAGTTAGTTGGGGACAGGGGGTAATTCGCTCCTACGAGCAGTACTTC. The rearrangement links TRBV15 to TRBJ2-7; 11 bases fit TRBD1. Looked up from germline, CDR1 is LNHNV and CDR2 is YYDKDF (reference sequence). The CDR3 contains 20 residues. Trimming took 1 base from V and 0 from J; bases not matched to a gene: 14. The full variable domain, rest sourced from reference TRBV15 and TRBJ2-7, is DAMVIQNPRYQVTQFGKPVTLSCSQTLNHNVMYWYQQKSSQAPKLLFHYYDKDFNNEADTPDNFQSRRPNTSFCFLDIRSPGLGDTAMYLCATSRVSWGQGVIRSYEQYFGPGTRLTVT.

This clonotype occurred many times. The chain is built from TRBV27 and TRBJ2-3, with D perhaps matching TRBD2 (5 bases). The CDR3 is 11 amino acids. Germline V gives CDR1 MNHEY, CDR2 SMNVEV (reference sequence). The V and J ends lost 6 bases and 6 bases respectively, with 7 bases between them. DNA of the CDR3: TGTGCCAGCAGCATAGCGGATACGCAGTATTTT. Translating gives CASSIADTQYF.

This clonotype was detected a few times. The V and J genes are TRBV9 and TRBJ2-2; no clear D. CDR1 SGDLS and CDR2 YYNGEE come from the germline V gene. CDR3 length: 14 amino acids. The V end was cut by 1 base, the J end by 4 bases, with 8 bases between. CDR3 amino acids: CASSVRVTTGELFF. CDR3 sequence (DNA): TGTGCCAGCAGCGTAAGGGTGACCACCGGGGAGCTGTTTTTT.

A few counts support this clonotype. The rearrangement joins TRBV6-1 to TRBJ2-1, with 8 positions matching TRBD1. V lost 3 bases, J lost 6 bases, and 7 bases stayed unmatched. The CDR3 loop spans 15 amino acids. Germline lookup yields CDR1 MNHNS and CDR2 SASEGT. CDR3 nucleotides: TGTGCCAGCAGTGACCCTGGACAGGGAGGCAATGAGCAGTTCTTC. Translating gives CASSDPGQGGNEQFF.

This clonotype was seen only a few times. V and J are TRBV20-1 and TRBJ2-5; a possible D gene is TRBD1 (6 bases). V was clipped by 6 bases and J by 4 bases, with 18 bases between them. CDR1 DFQATT and CDR2 SNEGSKA come from the germline V gene (reference sequence). The CDR3 has 14 amino acids. CDR3 protein: CSADPGHRPETQYF. Here the CDR3 DNA reads TGCAGTGCGGACCCGGGACACCGCCCAGAGACCCAGTACTTC.

This clonotype came up a few times. The CDR3 here is CASSLPVGPLHF. The CDR3 coding sequence is TGTGCCAGCAGCTTGCCCGTGGGACCCCTCCACTTT. J is TRBJ1-6 and V is TRBV5-6; D is ambiguous. The ends were cut back, 1 base at V and 12 bases at J, with 8 bases in the middle. The CDR3 is 12 amino acids. Germline CDR1 is SGHDT and CDR2 is YYEEEE.

CDR3 residues: CASSKQDGGYTF. The CDR3 DNA reads TGTGCCAGCTCAAAACAGGACGGAGGCTACACCTTC. This rearrangement joins TRBV18 to TRBJ1-2; perhaps TRBD1 as D (5 bases). Germline V gene data show CDR1 as KGHSH and CDR2 as LQKENI. The CDR3 has 12 residues. Trimming cost V 5 bases and J 8 bases, with 12 bases left between them.

This clonotype has more than one count but fewer than ten. V gene TRBV11-1 combines with J gene TRBJ2-7, with 8 bases matching TRBD2. V gave up 6 bases and J gave up 8 bases; unmatched junction bases: 6. This CDR3 contains 12 residues. CDR1 is SGHAT and CDR2 is FQDESV in the germline V gene (reference sequence). In DNA form, the CDR3 reads TGTGCCAGCAGTGAACTAGCGGTGCAGCAGTACTTC. Residues: CASSELAVQQYF.

This chain uses TRBV20-1 with TRBJ2-5; 8 bases match TRBD2. J lost 3 bases, V lost 2 bases, and 5 bases had no gene match. This CDR3 is built from 14 residues. CDR1 is DFQATT and CDR2 is SNEGSKA in the germline V gene (reference sequence). Written as DNA, the CDR3 is TGCAGTGCTAGAACCGGGACTAGAGAAGAGACCCAGTACTTC. This codes for CSARTGTREETQYF.

The V gene is TRBV5-1, the J gene TRBJ2-5; 11 nucleotides agree with TRBD2. V was clipped by 0 bases and J by 11 bases; unmatched bases: 9. This CDR3 has 15 residues. Germline V lookup: CDR1 SGHRS, CDR2 YFSETQ. CDR3 sequence (DNA): TGCGCCAGCAGCTTGGGACTAGCGGGGATCAATGAGCAGTACTTC. Encoded protein: CASSLGLAGINEQYF.

This chain joins TRBV11-2 and TRBJ2-7; the D gene is possibly TRBD1 (5 bases). Germline V lookup: CDR1 SGHAT, CDR2 FQNNGV. CDR3 size: 14 residues. Trimming cost V 5 bases and J 7 bases, with 18 bases left between them. CDR3 sequence (DNA): TGTGCCAGCAGCCCCCAGGGTTGGGGCAATGAGCAGTACTTC. Translating it yields CASSPQGWGNEQYF.

V and J are TRBV7-2 and TRBJ2-3; 11 bases align to TRBD2. CDR1 and CDR2 from the germline V gene are SGHTA and FQGNSA. The CDR3 contains 15 residues. Unmatched junction bases numbered 6, after V lost 2 bases and J lost 8 bases. For the CDR3, the DNA is TGTGCCAGCAGCTTAAAGCTAGCGGGGGGAAGTACGCAGTATTTT. It encodes CASSLKLAGGSTQYF.

A few counts support this clonotype. This rearrangement joins TRBV27 to TRBJ2-7; a possible D gene is TRBD2 (6 bases). Trimming left V 3 bases short and J 2 bases short, with 8 bases between. Germline CDR1 reads MNHEY; CDR2 reads SMNVEV (reference sequence). The CDR3 has 13 residues. The CDR3 DNA reads TGTGCCAGCAGTTTTAGGGAGGCCTACGAGCAGTACTTC. It specifies CASSFREAYEQYF.

This clonotype was picked up many times. V gene TRBV2 combines with J gene TRBJ2-1; 9 nucleotides align to TRBD2. The CDR3 runs 15 residues. CDR1 is SNHLY and CDR2 is FYNNEI in the germline V gene. The ends lost 3 bases at V and 2 bases at J; junction bases unmatched: 2. The CDR3 here is CASSDSGGAYNEQFF. The CDR3 nucleotides are TGTGCCAGCAGTGATAGCGGGGGCGCCTACAATGAGCAGTTCTTC.

Only a few counts were recorded for this clonotype. For the CDR3, the DNA is TGTGCCAGCCGAAAGGGGCAGGGGGCGGTCTATGGCTACACCTTC. This codes for CASRKGQGAVYGYTF. V is TRBV16 and J is TRBJ1-2; 8 bases agree with TRBD1. Germline lookup yields CDR1 KGHSY and CDR2 FQNENV. The CDR3 is 15 amino acids. After removal of 8 bases from V and 4 bases from J, the junction contained 12 bases not matched to a gene.

This chain uses TRBV28 with TRBJ2-7; D ambiguous. V was trimmed by 6 bases and J by 2 bases, leaving 20 bases between them. The CDR3 contains 16 residues. Germline loops: CDR1 MDHEN, CDR2 SYDVKM. Here the CDR3 DNA reads TGTGCCAGCAGCCCAAACGGATGGGGATCCCCCTACGAGCAGTACTTC. Its translation: CASSPNGWGSPYEQYF.

Remarks on this clonotype: Germline and junction disagree at one end, which may indicate a read error. The rearrangement links TRBV10-3 to TRBJ2-7, with TRBD1 as a possible D gene (5 bases). Germline CDR1 and CDR2: ENHRY and SYGVKD. CDR3 length equals 13 residues. The CDR3: CAIRDTASFEQYF. The CDR3 nucleotides read TGTGCCATCAGGGACACAGCGTCCTTCGAGCAGTACTTC.

This clonotype was recorded once. The gene calls are TRBV9 and TRBJ2-3; D unclear. CDR1 SGDLS and CDR2 YYNGEE come from the germline V gene. Trimming cost V 3 bases and J 3 bases, with 8 bases left between them. The CDR3 spans 13 residues. This CDR3 is CASSGPWTDTQYF. In DNA, the CDR3 is TGTGCCAGCAGCGGCCCATGGACAGATACGCAGTATTTT.

The chain links TRBV7-9 to TRBJ2-5; 7 bases line up with TRBD1. V lost 5 bases and J lost 4; bases outside the gene matches: 10. Germline lookup yields CDR1 SEHNR and CDR2 FQNEAQ (reference sequence). CDR3 size: 15 residues. The CDR3 region has the DNA TGTGCCAGCAGCCCACGGGACAGTAAGAGAGAGACCCAGTACTTC. This translates into CASSPRDSKRETQYF.

The chain links TRBV5-1 to TRBJ2-7, with D uncertain. From germline, CDR1 is SGHRS and CDR2 YFSETQ. CDR3 length: 13 residues. V lost 2 bases to trimming and J lost 4 bases, with 10 bases between them. The CDR3 spells CASSFGPDYEQYF. CDR3 sequence (DNA): TGCGCCAGCAGCTTCGGACCTGATTACGAGCAGTACTTC.

This clonotype was detected only a few times. The chain couples TRBV29-1 to TRBJ2-2; D unresolved. Germline V gene sequence: CDR1 SQVTM, CDR2 ANQGSEA. The CDR3 extends over 12 amino acids. The V end lost 2 bases, the J end lost 6 bases, and 7 bases lay between the germline ends. The CDR3 is CSVELPPGELFF. In DNA form, the CDR3 reads TGCAGCGTTGAACTACCCCCCGGGGAGCTGTTTTTT.